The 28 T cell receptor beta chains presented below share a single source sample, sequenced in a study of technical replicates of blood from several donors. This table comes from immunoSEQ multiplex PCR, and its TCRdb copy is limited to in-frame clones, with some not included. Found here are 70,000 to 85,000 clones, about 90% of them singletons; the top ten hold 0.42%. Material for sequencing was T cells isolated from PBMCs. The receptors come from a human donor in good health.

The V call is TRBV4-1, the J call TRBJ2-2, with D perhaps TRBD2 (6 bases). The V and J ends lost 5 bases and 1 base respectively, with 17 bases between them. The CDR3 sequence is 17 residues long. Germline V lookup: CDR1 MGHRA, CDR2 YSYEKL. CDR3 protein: CASSWSSGTLNTGELFF. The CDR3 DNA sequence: TGCGCCAGCAGCTGGAGTTCGGGGACTTTGAACACCGGGGAGCTGTTTTTT.

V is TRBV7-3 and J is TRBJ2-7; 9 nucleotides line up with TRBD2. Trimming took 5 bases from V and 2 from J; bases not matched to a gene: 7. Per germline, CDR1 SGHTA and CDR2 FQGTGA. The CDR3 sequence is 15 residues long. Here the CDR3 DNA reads TGTGCCAGCAGCACCACTAGCGGGCCTGCCTACGAGCAGTACTTC. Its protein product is CASSTTSGPAYEQYF.

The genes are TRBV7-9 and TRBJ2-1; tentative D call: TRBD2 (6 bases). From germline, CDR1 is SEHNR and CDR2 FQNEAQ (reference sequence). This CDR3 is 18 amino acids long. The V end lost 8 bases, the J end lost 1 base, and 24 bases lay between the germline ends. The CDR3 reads CASRSRSGRGTSYNEQFF. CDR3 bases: TGTGCCAGCCGCTCCCGCTCCGGGCGGGGAACGTCCTACAATGAGCAGTTCTTC. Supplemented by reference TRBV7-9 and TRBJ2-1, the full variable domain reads DTGVSQNPRHKITKRGQNVTFRCDPISEHNRLYWYRQTLGQGPEFLTYFQNEAQLEKSRLLSDRFSAERPKGSFSTLEIQRTEQGDSAMYLCASRSRSGRGTSYNEQFFGPGTRLTVL.

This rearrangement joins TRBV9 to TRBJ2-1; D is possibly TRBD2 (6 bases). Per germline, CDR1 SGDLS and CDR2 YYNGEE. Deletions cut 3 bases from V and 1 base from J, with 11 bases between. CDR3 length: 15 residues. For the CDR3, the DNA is TGTGCCAGCAGCGCCGGGAGTAGTTCCTACAATGAGCAGTTCTTC. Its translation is CASSAGSSSYNEQFF.

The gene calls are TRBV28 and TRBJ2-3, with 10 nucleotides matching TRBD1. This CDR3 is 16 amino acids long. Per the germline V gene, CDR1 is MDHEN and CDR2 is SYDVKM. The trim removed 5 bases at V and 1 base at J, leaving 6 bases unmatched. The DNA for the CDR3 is TGTGCCAGCAGTCCTGGACAGGGGGTCCGCACAGATACGCAGTATTTT. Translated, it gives CASSPGQGVRTDTQYF.

The CDR3 DNA reads TGCGCCAGCAGCAGAAGACAGGGGGCCAACGAGCAGTACTTC. The encoded protein is CASSRRQGANEQYF. The V call is TRBV4-1, the J call TRBJ2-7; TRBD1 matches at 10 bases. Germline V CDR1 and CDR2: MGHRA, YSYEKL. Unmatched junction bases numbered 6, after V lost 5 bases and J lost 5 bases. The CDR3 sequence is 14 residues long.

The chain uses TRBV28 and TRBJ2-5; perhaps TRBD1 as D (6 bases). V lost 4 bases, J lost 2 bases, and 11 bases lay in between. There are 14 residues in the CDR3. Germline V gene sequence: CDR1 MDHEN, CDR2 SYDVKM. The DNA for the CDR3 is TGTGCCAGCAGTTGGGGGACACCACAAGAGACCCAGTACTTC. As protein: CASSWGTPQETQYF.

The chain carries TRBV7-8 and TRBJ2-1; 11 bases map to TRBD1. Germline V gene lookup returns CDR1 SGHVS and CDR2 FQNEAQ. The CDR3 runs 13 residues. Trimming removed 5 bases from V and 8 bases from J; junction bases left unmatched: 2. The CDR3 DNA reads TGTGCCAGCAGCCCGGACAGGGGGCATGAGCAGTTCTTC. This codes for CASSPDRGHEQFF.

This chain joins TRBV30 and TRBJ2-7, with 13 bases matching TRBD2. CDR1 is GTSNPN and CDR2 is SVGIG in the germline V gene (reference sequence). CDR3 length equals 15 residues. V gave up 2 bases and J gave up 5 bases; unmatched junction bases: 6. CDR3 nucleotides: TGTGCCTGGAGTTCAGGACTAGCGGGAGTCCACGAGCAGTACTTC. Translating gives CAWSSGLAGVHEQYF. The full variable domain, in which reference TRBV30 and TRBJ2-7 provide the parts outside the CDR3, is SQTIHQWPATLVQPVGSPLSLECTVEGTSNPNLYWYRQAAGRGLQLLFYSVGIGQISSEVPQNLSASRPQDRQFILSSKKLLLSDSGFYLCAWSSGLAGVHEQYFGPGTRLTVT.

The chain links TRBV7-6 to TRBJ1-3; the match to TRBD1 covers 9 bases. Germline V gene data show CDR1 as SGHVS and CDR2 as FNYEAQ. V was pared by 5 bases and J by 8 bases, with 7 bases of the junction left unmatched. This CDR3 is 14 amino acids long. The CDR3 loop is CASSRDREVDTIYF. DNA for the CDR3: TGTGCCAGCAGCCGGGACAGGGAAGTGGACACCATATATTTT.

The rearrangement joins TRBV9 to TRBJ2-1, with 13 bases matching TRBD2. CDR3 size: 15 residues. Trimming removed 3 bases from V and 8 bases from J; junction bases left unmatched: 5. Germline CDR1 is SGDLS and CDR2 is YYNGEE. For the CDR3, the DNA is TGTGCCAGCAGCGCCGGACTAGCGGGAGTGGATGAGCAGTTCTTC. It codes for CASSAGLAGVDEQFF. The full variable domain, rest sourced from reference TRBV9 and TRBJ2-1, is DSGVTQTPKHLITATGQRVTLRCSPRSGDLSVYWYQQSLDQGLQFLIQYYNGEERAKGNILERFSAQQFPDLHSELNLSSLELGDSALYFCASSAGLAGVDEQFFGPGTRLTVL.

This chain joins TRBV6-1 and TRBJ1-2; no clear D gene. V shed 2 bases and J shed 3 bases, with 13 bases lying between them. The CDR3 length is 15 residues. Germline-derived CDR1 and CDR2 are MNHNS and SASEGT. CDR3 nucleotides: TGTGCCAGCAGTGAATGGCCCTCGGGAGACTATGGCTACACCTTC. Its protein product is CASSEWPSGDYGYTF.

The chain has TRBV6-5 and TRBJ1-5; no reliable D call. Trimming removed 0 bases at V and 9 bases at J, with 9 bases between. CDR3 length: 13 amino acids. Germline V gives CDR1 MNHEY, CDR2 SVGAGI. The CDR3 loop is CASSYSPKRPQHF. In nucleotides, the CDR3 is TGTGCCAGCAGTTACTCGCCTAAAAGGCCCCAGCATTTT.

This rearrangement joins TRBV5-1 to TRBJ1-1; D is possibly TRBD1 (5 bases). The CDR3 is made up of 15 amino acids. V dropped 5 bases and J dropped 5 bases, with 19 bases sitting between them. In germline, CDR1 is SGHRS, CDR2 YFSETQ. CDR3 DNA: TGCGCCAGCAGGGTCGGGGGGGGTCGAACGACTGAAGCTTTCTTT. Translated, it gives CASRVGGGRTTEAFF.

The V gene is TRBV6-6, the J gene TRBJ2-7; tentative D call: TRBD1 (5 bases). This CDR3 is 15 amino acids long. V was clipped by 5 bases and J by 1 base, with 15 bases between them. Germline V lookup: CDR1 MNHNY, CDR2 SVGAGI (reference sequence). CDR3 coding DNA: TGTGCCAGCAGTCCCACCCGACAGCTTTCCTACGAGCAGTACTTC. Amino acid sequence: CASSPTRQLSYEQYF.

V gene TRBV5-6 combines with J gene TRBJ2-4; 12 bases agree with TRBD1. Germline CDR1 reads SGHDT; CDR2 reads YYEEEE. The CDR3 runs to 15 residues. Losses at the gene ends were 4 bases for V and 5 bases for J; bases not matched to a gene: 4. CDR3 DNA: TGTGCCAGCAGCGGGACAGGGGGCGCAGAAAACATTCAGTACTTC. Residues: CASSGTGGAENIQYF.

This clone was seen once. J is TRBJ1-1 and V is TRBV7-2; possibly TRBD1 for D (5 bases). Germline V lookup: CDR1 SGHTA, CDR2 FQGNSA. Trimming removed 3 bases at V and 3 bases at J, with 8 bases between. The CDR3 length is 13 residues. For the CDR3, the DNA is TGTGCCAGCAGCTTTTCGGGGGACACTGAAGCTTTCTTT. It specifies CASSFSGDTEAFF.

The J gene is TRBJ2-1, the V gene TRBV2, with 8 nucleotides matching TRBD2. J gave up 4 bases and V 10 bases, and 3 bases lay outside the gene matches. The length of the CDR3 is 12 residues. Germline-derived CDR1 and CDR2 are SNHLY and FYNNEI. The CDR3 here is CATRLAYNEQFF. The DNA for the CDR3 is TGTGCCACGAGACTAGCGTACAATGAGCAGTTCTTC.

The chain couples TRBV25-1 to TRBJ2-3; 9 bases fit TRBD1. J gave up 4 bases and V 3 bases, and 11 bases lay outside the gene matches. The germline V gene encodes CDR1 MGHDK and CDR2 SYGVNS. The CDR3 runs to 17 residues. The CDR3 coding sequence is TGTGCCAGCAGTGATCCCCCGGGACAGGGACACCCAGATACGCAGTATTTT. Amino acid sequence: CASSDPPGQGHPDTQYF.

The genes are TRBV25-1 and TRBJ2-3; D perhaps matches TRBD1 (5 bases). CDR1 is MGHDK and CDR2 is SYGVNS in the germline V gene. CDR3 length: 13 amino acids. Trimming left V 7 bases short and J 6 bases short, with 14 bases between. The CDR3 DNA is TGTGCCAGCAAGCAGGGAAACGTTGATACGCAGTATTTT. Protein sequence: CASKQGNVDTQYF.

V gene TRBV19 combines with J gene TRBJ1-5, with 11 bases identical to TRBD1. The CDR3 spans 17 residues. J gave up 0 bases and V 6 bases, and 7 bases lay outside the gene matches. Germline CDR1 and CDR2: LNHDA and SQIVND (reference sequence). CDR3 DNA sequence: TGTGCCAGTAGGCCGGGACAGGGGGTTCATAGCAATCAGCCCCAGCATTTT. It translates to CASRPGQGVHSNQPQHF.

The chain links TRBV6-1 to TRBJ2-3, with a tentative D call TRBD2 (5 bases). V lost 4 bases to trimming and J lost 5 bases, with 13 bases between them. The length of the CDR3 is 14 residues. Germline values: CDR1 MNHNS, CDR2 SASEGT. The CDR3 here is CASSVLGEGDTQYF. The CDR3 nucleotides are TGTGCCAGCAGTGTTCTGGGAGAGGGAGATACGCAGTATTTT.

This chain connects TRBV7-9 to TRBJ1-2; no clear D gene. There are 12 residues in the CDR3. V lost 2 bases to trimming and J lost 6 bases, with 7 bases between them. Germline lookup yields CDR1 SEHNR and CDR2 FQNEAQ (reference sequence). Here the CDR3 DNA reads TGTGCCAGCAGCTTATTTCCGGATGGCTACACCTTC. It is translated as CASSLFPDGYTF.

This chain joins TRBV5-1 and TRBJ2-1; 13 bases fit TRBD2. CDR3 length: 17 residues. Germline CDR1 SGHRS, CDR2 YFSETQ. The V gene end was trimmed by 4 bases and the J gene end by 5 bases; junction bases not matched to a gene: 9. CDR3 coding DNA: TGCGCCAGCAGCCCGACACTAGCGGGAGGGCCGGACAATGAGCAGTTCTTC. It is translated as CASSPTLAGGPDNEQFF.

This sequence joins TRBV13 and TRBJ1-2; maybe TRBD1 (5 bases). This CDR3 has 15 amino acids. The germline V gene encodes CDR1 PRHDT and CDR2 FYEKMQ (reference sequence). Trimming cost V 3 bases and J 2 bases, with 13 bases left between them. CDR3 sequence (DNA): TGTGCCAGCAGCTTTTCTGGGGGGTACAACTATGGCTACACCTTC. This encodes CASSFSGGYNYGYTF.

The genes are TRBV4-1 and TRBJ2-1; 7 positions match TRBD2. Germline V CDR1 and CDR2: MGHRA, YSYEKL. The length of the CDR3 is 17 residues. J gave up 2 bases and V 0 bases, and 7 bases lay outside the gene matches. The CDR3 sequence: CASSQEAPGLTYNEQFF. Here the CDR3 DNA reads TGCGCCAGCAGCCAAGAAGCGCCGGGACTAACCTACAATGAGCAGTTCTTC.

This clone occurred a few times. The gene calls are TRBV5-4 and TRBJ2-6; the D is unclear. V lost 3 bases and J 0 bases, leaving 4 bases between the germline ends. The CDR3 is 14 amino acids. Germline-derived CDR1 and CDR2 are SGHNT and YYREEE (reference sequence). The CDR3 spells CASSWSSGANVLTF. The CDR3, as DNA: TGTGCCAGCAGCTGGAGCTCTGGGGCCAACGTCCTGACTTTC.

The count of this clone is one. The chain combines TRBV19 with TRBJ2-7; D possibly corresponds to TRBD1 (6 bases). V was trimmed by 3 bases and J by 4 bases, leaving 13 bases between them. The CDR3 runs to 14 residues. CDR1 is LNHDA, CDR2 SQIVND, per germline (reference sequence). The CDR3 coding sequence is TGTGCCAGTAGTATCCAGGGGCTTAATTACGAGCAGTACTTC. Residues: CASSIQGLNYEQYF.